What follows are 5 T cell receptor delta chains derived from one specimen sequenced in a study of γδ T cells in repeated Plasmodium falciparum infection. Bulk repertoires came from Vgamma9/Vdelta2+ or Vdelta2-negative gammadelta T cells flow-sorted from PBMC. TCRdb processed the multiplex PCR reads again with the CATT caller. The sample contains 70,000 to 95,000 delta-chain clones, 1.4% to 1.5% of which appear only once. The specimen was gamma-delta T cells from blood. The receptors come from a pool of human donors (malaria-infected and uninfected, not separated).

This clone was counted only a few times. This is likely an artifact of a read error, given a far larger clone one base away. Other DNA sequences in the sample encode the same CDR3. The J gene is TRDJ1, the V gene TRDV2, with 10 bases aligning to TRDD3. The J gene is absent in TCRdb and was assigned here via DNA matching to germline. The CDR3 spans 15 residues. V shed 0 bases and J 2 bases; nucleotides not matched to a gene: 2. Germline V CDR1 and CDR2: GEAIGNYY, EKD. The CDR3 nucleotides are TGTGCCTGTGACACCGGGGGATACGGGACCGATAAACTCATCTTT. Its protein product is CACDTGGYGTDKLIF.

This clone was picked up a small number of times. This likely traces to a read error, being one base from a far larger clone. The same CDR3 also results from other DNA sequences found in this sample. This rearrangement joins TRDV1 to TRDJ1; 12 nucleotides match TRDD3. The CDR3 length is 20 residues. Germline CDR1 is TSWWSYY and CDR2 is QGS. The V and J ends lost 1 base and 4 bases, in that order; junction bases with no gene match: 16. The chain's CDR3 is CALGEPSEPLSGGYGDKLIF. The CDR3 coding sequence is TGTGCTCTTGGGGAACCTTCCGAGCCCCTCTCTGGGGGATACGGCGATAAACTCATCTTT.

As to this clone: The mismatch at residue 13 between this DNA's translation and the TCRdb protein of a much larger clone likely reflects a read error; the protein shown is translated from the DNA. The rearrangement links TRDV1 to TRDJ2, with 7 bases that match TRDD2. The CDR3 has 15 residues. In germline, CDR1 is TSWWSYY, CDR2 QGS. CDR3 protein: CALGDSYDRTAQPFF. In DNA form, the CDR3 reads TGTGCTCTTGGGGATTCCTACGATCGGACAGCACAACCCTTCTTT.

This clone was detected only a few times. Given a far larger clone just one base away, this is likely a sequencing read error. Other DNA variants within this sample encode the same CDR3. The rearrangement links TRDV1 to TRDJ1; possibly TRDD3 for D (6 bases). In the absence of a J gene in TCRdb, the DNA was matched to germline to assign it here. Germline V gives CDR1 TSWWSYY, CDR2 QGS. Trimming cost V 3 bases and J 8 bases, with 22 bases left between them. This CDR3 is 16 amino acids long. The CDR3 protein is CALGEHRWRGSGKLIF. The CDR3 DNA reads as TGTGCTCTTGGGGAGCACAGGTGGCGGGGATCAGGGAAACTCATCTTT.

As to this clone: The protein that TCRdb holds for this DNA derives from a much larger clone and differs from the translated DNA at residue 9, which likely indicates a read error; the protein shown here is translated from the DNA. This chain's CDR3 is CACDIVLPIGDTHTDKLIF. The CDR3 DNA reads as TGTGCCTGTGACATTGTCCTTCCTATCGGGGATACCCACACCGATAAACTCATCTTT. The chain has TRDV2 and TRDJ1; D tentatively reads TRDD2 or TRDD3 (8 bases each). No J segment appears in TCRdb, so it was assigned here by matching the sequence to germline. The CDR3 covers 19 residues. V was pared by 2 bases and J by 0 bases, with 24 bases between. Germline V CDR1 and CDR2: GEAIGNYY, EKD.